This T cell receptor (beta chain) was identified in a study of CD8 T cells in ankylosing spondylitis listed by TCRdb under 2017. As for the study more broadly: T cell receptor beta repertoires were profiled in healthy donors and ankylosing spondylitis patients so that disease-linked TCR variants could be found. The full study cohort was made up of about 24 ankylosing spondylitis patients and over 90 healthy donors. Peripheral blood samples were taken, and synovial fluid was additionally collected from ankylosing spondylitis patients.

The CDR3, from cysteine to phenylalanine, totals 14 residues. The read is trimmed to its CDR3 DNA, 42 bases read in frame from base 1. Based on the germline V gene, the CDR1 and CDR2 sequences are SGHTA and FQGTGA. V gives up 0 bases and J gives up 4 bases, and the segment between their germline ends measures 7 bases. Worth noting for this clonotype: Which antigen it targets is not known. It has no much larger one-base neighbor in the sample; base qualities were not kept.

This sample was sequenced with an Illumina HiSeq 2500. Quantitative 5'-RACE with molecular barcodes was the method used to prepare the TCR beta libraries. The authors' pipeline ran thus. Disease-linked TCR variants were identified with a new computational method built on a probabilistic model of VDJ rearrangement. TCRdb reprocessed the public reads (quality trimming at Q25 with fastp, clone calling with MiXCR) and kept in-frame beta chains. All rows with the same CDR3 protein become a single entry with the most common DNA and genes. TCRdb, not the original authors, processed these V and J calls. This sample holds under 150,000 distinct CDR3 sequences; approximately 9.7% were observed only once. The top ten constitute approximately 3.3% of the sample. Summary of the overall study and its limitations: Some of the motif variants had been reported before in the synovial fluid and blood of reactive arthritis patients, a finding that suggests common disease-initiation mechanisms. A TCR beta motif made up of several highly homologous amino acid variants appeared to be characteristic of blood from ankylosing spondylitis patients. Significant enrichment of the disease-linked clones was reported in matched synovial fluid samples from ankylosing spondylitis patients. In peripheral blood, the disease-linked clones were found at relatively low frequencies and had a CD8+ phenotype.

Sequencing used blood, either unsorted or a sorted T cell fraction (not recorded which). The chain is made from TRBV7-3 and TRBJ2-1; perhaps TRBD2 is the D gene, with 5 bases matching. This receptor was taken from a male donor with ankylosing spondylitis or in good health (not recorded which). The CDR3 has the sequence CASSLTPGYNEQFF. The DNA sequence is given as TGTGCCAGCAGCTTAACTCCGGGGTACAATGAGCAGTTCTTC.